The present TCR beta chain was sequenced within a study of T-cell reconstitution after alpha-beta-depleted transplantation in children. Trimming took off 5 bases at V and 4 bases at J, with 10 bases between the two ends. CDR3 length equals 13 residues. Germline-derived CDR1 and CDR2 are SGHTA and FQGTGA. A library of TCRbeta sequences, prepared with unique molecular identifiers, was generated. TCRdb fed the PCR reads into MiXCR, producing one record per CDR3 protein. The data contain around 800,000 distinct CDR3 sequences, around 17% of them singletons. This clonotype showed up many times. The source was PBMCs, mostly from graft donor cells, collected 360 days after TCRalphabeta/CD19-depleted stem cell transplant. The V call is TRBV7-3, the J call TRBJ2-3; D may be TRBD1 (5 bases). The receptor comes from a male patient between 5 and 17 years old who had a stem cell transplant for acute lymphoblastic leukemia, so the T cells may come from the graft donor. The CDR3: CASSPTGPDTQYF. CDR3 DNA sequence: TGTGCCAGCAGCCCCACAGGTCCAGATACGCAGTATTTT.